These T cell receptor beta chains were read from a single sample in a study of a mutant IDH1 vaccine in newly diagnosed glioma. Antigens for these TCRs are unknown. Some clones are missing from TCRdb's copy, which holds only in-frame ones; the method was immunoSEQ multiplex PCR. Altogether 23,000 or so clones are present, approximately 80% being singletons, with the ten largest covering roughly a tenth. Sequencing was performed on PBMCs, taken from a glioma patient whose treatment included an IDH1 peptide vaccine. These receptors were taken from a man aged 35 to 55 with glioma. The CDR3 runs from the conserved cysteine through the conserved F or W. A D gene is named only where the DNA matches it firmly.

TRBJ1-1 | TRBD1 | TRBV5-6 | TGTGCCAGCAGCCCCACGGGAAGGGGGCAAGGGACTGAAGCTTTCTTT | CASSPTGRGQGTEAFF
TRBJ2-1 | - | TRBV29-1 | TGCAGCGTTGAAAAAGTGAGTGACAATGAGCAGTTCTTC | CSVEKVSDNEQFF
TRBJ2-3 | - | TRBV7-9 | TGTGCCAGCAGCTTTAGTGGGGCGGGAGATACGCAGTATTTT | CASSFSGAGDTQYF
TRBJ2-7 | - | TRBV2 | TGTGCCAGCCAAGGGGTCGAGCAGTACTTC | CASQGVEQYF
TRBJ2-5 | - | TRBV27 | TGTGCCAGCAGTCGAAACGGAGAGACCCAGTACTTC | CASSRNGETQYF
TRBJ2-3 | TRBD2 | TRBV6-6 | TGTGCCAGCAGAGATAGCGGGAGTAGTGAAGATACGCAGTATTTT | CASRDSGSSEDTQYF
TRBJ2-7 | TRBD2 | TRBV27 | TGTGCCAGCAGTCCCTTTGGGGTAGCGGGAGTTCACGAGCAGTACTTC | CASSPFGVAGVHEQYF
TRBJ2-4 | - | TRBV14 | TGTGCCAGCAGCTATCGGGGCAGGGCCGCTGGGAACATTCAGTACTTC | CASSYRGRAAGNIQYF
TRBJ2-2 | - | TRBV5-1 | TGCGCCAGCAGCTTGGGGCACAGGGATCCTGGCACCGGGGAGCTGTTTTTT | CASSLGHRDPGTGELFF
TRBJ1-4 | TRBD1 | TRBV19 | TGTGCCAGTAGTATCTATCGGGGACAGGGCTCCACTAATGAAAAACTGTTTTTT | CASSIYRGQGSTNEKLFF